Sequencing of this TCR beta chain was carried out in a study of Ad26.COV2.S vaccination and SARS-CoV-2 variants. Study information: The study gave Ad26.COV2.S intramuscularly, once or twice 56 days apart.

The CDR3 length is 17 residues. Clones were sequenced by immunoSEQ multiplex PCR, and TCRdb holds only the in-frame ones, with some missing. The table records roughly 400,000 clones, about 88% of them present only once. Treatment defined: 19 received Ad26.COV2.S at low or high dose, single or two shots; about 5 received placebo; per-sample allocation not given. Repertoires come from day 63 after the first vaccine or placebo injection. In the case of this clone: The target antigen is unknown.

Whole-study results and caveats: From the TCR breadth and depth analyses, total T cell responses may have been underestimated.

Sequencing used peripheral blood, obtained in a trial of Ad26.COV2.S vaccine versus placebo. The TCR comes from a person aged 18-60 years who received the Ad26.COV2.S COVID-19 vaccine or a placebo. The chain has TRBV21-1 and TRBJ2-3. TRBV21-1 represents a pseudogene. This CDR3 reads CASSKICPAPQTDTQYF. Here the CDR3 DNA reads TGTGCCAGCAGCAAAATCTGTCCGGCCCCTCAGACAGATACGCAGTATTTT.